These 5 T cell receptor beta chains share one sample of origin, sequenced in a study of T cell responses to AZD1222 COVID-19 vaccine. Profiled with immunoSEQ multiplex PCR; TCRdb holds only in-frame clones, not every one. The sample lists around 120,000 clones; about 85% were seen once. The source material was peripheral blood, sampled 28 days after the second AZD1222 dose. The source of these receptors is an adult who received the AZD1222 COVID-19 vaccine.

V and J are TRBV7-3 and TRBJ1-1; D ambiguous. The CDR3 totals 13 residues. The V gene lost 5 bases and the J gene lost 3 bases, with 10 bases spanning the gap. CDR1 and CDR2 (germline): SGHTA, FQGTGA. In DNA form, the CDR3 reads TGTGCCAGCAGCCCAACATTTGACACTGAAGCTTTCTTT. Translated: CASSPTFDTEAFF.

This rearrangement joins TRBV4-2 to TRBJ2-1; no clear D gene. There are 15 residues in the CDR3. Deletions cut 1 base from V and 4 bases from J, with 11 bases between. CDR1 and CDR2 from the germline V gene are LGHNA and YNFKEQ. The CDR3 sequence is CASSQVSAKYNEQFF. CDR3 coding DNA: TGTGCCAGCAGCCAAGTATCGGCAAAATACAATGAGCAGTTCTTC.

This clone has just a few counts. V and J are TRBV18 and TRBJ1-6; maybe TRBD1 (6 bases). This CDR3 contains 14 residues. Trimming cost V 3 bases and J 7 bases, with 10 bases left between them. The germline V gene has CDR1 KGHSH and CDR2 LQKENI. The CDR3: CASSPDRVNSPLHF. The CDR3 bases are TGTGCCAGCTCACCGGACAGAGTGAATTCACCCCTCCACTTT.

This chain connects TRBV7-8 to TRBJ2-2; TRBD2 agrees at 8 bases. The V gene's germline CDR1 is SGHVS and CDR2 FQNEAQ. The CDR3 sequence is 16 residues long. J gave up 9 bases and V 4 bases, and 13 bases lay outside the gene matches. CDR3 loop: CASSYTREVVRRELFF. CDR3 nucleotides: TGTGCCAGCAGCTACACGCGGGAGGTTGTTCGGCGGGAGCTGTTTTTT. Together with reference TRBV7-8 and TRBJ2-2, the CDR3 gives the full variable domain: GAGVSQSPRYKVAKRGQDVALRCDPISGHVSLFWYQQALGQGPEFLTYFQNEAQLDKSGLPSDRFFAERPEGSVSTLKIQRTQQEDSAVYLCASSYTREVVRRELFFGEGSRLTVL.

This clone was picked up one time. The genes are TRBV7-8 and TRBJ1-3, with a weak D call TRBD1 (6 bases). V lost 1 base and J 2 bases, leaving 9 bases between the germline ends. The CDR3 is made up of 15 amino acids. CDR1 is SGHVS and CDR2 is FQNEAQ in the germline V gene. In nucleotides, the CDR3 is TGTGCCAGCAGCTTAGGTCCAGGGGCTGGAAACACCATATATTTT. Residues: CASSLGPGAGNTIYF.